This TCR beta chain was profiled in a study of cytomegalovirus exposure and HLA in healthy donors. Primers: 60 Vbeta forward and 13 Jbeta reverse. The protocol was immunoSEQ multiplex PCR, while the TCRdb copy is restricted to in-frame clones and leaves out a portion. Of some 130,000 clones in the sample, less than 80% are singletons; the top ten hold 6.5%. There are 18 residues in the CDR3. Germline CDR1 is LNHDA and CDR2 is SQIVND (reference sequence). V lost 8 bases and J 0 bases, leaving 25 bases between the germline ends. This TCR was recovered from a man aged 35-49 years in good health and CMV-seropositive. This chain joins TRBV19 and TRBJ2-5; the D gene is possibly TRBD2 (6 bases). Sequencing input: PBMCs. The chain's CDR3 is CASSVGVMVAGYQETQYF. CDR3 sequence (DNA): TGTGCCAGTTCCGTTGGGGTGATGGTGGCGGGGTACCAAGAGACCCAGTACTTC.